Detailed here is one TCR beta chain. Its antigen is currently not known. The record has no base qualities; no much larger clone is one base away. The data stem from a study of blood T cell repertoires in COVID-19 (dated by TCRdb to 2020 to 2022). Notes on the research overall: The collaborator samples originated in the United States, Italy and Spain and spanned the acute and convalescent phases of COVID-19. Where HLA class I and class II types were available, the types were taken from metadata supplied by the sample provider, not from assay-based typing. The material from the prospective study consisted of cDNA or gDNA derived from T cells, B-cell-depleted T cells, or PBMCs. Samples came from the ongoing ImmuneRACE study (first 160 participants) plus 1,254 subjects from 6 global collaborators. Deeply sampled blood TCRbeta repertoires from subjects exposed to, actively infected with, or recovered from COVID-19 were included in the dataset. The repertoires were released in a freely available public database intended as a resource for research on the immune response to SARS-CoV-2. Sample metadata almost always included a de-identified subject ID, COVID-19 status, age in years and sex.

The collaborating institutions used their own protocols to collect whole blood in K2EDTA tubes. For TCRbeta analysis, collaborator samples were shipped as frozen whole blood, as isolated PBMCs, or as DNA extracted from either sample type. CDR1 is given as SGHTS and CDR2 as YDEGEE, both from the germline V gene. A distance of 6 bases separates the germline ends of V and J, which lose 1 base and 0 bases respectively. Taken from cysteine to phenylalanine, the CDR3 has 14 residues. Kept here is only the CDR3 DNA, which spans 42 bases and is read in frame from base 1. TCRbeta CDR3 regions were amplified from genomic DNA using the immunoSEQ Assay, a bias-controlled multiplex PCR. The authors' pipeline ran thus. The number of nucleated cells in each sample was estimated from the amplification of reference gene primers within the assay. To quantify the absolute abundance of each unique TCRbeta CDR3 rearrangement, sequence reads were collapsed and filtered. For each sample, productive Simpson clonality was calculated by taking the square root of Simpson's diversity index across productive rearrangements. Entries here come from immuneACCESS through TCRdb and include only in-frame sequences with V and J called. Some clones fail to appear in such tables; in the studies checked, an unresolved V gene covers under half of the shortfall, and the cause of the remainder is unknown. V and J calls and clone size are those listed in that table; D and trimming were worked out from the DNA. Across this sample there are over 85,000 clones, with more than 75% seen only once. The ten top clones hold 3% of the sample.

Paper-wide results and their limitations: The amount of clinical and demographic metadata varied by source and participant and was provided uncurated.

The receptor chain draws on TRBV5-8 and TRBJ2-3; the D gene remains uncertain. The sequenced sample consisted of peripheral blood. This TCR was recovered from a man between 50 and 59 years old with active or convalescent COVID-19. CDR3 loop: CASSLKQSTDTQYF. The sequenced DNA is TGTGCCAGCAGCTTGAAACAGAGCACAGATACGCAGTATTTT.